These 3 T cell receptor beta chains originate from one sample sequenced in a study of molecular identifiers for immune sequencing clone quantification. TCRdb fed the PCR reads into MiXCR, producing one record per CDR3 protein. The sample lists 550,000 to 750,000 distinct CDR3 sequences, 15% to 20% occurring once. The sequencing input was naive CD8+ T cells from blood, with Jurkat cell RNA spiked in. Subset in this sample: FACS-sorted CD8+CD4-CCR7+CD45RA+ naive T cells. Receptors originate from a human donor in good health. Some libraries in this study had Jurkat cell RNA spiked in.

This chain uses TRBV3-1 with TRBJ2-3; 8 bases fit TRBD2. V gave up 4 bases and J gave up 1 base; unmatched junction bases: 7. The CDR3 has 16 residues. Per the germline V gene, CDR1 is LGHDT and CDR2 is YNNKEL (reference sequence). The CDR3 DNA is TGTGCCAGCAGCCTAGCCCTCGGGGGGGGCACAGATACGCAGTATTTT. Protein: CASSLALGGGTDTQYF.

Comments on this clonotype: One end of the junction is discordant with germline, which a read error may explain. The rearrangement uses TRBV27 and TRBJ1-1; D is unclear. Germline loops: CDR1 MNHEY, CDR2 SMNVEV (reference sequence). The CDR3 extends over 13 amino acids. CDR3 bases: TGTGCCGGCAGTTTAATGCGTGGGGCTGAAGCTTTCTTT. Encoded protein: CAGSLMRGAEAFF.

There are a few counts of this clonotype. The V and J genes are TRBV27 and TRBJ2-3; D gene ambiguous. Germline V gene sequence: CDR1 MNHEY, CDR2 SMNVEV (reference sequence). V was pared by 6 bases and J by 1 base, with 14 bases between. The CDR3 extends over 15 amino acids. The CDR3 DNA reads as TGTGCCAGCAGGTGGGCCCCACGCGGCACAGATACGCAGTATTTT. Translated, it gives CASRWAPRGTDTQYF.